This T cell receptor (beta chain) was retrieved from a study of T-cell memory formation after mild COVID-19. Study summary: The TCR clusters were mostly specific to one donor.

CDR1 and CDR2 (germline): KGHSH, LQKENI. V was clipped by 3 bases and J by 1 base; unmatched bases: 7. This CDR3 is 16 amino acids long. 5'RACE primed from the constant segment yielded TCR alpha and TCR beta cDNA libraries bearing sample barcodes and UMIs. In TCRdb, the 5' RACE reads were re-called with MiXCR into one record per CDR3 protein. The data contain about 280,000 distinct CDR3 sequences, roughly 8% of them singletons. Study-wide points: Among clones peaking at day 37 in the second wave, SARS-CoV-2 specificity remained unconfirmed. While clones contracting from day 15 to 85 were balanced between CD4 and CD8, later expanders leaned CD4+.

As concerns this clonotype: Antigen unknown.

This chain joins TRBV18 and TRBJ2-3; 7 nucleotides line up with TRBD1. This sequence was found in a man between 18 and 29 years old who had mild COVID-19 (a few samples of this study predate the infection). Cell type and time point are not known. The sequenced sample consisted of PBMCs or a T cell subset sorted from them (not recorded which). The CDR3: CASSPPVGTGTDTQYF. Here the CDR3 DNA reads TGTGCCAGCTCACCTCCGGTAGGGACAGGCACAGATACGCAGTATTTT.